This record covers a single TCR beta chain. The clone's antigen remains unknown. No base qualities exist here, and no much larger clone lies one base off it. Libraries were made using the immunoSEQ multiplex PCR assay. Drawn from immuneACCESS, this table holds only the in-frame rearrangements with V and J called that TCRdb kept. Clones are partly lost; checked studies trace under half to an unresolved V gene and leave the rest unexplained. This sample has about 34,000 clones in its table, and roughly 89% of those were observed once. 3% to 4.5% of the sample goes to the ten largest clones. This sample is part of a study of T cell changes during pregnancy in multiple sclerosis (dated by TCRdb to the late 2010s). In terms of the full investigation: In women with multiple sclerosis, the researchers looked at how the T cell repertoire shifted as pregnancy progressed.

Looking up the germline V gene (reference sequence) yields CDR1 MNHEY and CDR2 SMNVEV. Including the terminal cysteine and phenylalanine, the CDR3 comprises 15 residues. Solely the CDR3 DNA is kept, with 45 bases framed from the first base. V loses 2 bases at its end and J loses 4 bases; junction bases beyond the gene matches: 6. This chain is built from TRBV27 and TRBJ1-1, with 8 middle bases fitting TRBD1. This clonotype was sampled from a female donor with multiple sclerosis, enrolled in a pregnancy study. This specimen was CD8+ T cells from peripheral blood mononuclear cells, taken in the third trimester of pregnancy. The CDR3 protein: CASSLGGQGPTEAFF. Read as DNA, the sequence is TGTGCCAGCAGTTTAGGAGGACAGGGCCCCACTGAAGCTTTCTTT.